The next 32 T cell receptor beta chains were all read from a single sample in a study of cytomegalovirus exposure and HLA in healthy donors. PCR amplification relied on 60 Vbeta primers (plus 13 Jbeta primers). Some clones are missing from TCRdb's copy, which holds only in-frame ones; the method was immunoSEQ multiplex PCR. Of approximately 170,000 clones in the sample, 68% were seen once. The sample taken for sequencing was PBMCs. The source is a middle-aged woman in good health and CMV-seropositive.

This clone was counted only a few times. V is TRBV6-1 and J is TRBJ1-5; 8 nucleotides align to TRBD1. The ends lost 3 bases at V and 7 bases at J; junction bases unmatched: 2. Germline V gene lookup returns CDR1 MNHNS and CDR2 SASEGT. The length of the CDR3 is 13 residues. CDR3 coding DNA: TGTGCCAGCAGTGACGACAGGGGCCAGCCCCAGCATTTT. This gives the protein CASSDDRGQPQHF.

This chain connects TRBV4-2 to TRBJ1-1, with TRBD1 as a possible D gene (5 bases). Germline assignment: CDR1 LGHNA and CDR2 YNFKEQ. The V end lost 0 bases, the J end lost 0 bases, and 5 bases lay between the germline ends. CDR3 size: 14 residues. The CDR3 here is CASSQETVNTEAFF. The DNA of the CDR3 is TGTGCCAGCAGCCAAGAGACAGTGAACACTGAAGCTTTCTTT.

The chain has TRBV19 and TRBJ2-1; D unresolved. The germline gives CDR1 LNHDA, CDR2 SQIVND (reference sequence). Trimming stripped 0 bases from V and 15 bases from J, with 15 bases between. The CDR3 totals 13 residues. The DNA for the CDR3 is TGTGCCAGTAGTATAGATCCCGGTTTTGAACGGTTCTTC. This translates into CASSIDPGFERFF.

V is TRBV5-1 and J is TRBJ2-1, with 12 bases identical to TRBD2. The length of the CDR3 is 15 residues. Germline loops: CDR1 SGHRS, CDR2 YFSETQ. The V segment lost 2 bases and the J segment 9 bases; nucleotides outside the gene matches: 6. The CDR3 sequence is CASSFLAGGPGEQFF. The CDR3 DNA follows: TGCGCCAGCAGCTTTCTAGCGGGGGGGCCTGGTGAGCAGTTCTTC.

CDR3: CASTIEGQTNNEQFF. The CDR3 nucleotides are TGTGCCAGTACTATTGAGGGACAGACTAACAATGAGCAGTTCTTC. The chain has TRBV2 and TRBJ2-1, with 7 bases lining up with TRBD1. Trimming took 9 bases from V and 5 from J; bases not matched to a gene: 13. The CDR3 is 15 amino acids. Germline values: CDR1 SNHLY, CDR2 FYNNEI.

This rearrangement joins TRBV5-1 to TRBJ1-4; D ambiguous. This CDR3 is built from 16 residues. Looked up from germline, CDR1 is SGHRS and CDR2 is YFSETQ. Trimming took off 0 bases at V and 0 bases at J, with 9 bases between the two ends. CDR3 DNA: TGCGCCAGCAGCTTGGAGAGAACTGCAACTAATGAAAAACTGTTTTTT. This sequence encodes CASSLERTATNEKLFF.

The rearrangement links TRBV6-5 to TRBJ2-3; the match to TRBD1 covers 7 bases. This CDR3 contains 13 residues. Germline loops: CDR1 MNHEY, CDR2 SVGAGI. V lost 6 bases to trimming and J lost 9 bases; unmatched junction nucleotides: 9. In DNA form, the CDR3 reads TGTGCCAGCAGGATTAGACAGGGAGAAACGCAGTATTTT. Its protein is CASRIRQGETQYF.

This clone was counted only a few times. The rearrangement joins TRBV6-6 to TRBJ2-7; the D is unclear. Germline V gene lookup returns CDR1 MNHNY and CDR2 SVGAGI (reference sequence). Trimming cost V 7 bases and J 2 bases, with 12 bases left between them. There are 13 residues in the CDR3. The CDR3 is CASTHTVPYEQYF. The CDR3 DNA reads as TGTGCCAGCACTCATACAGTTCCCTACGAGCAGTACTTC.

The chain uses TRBV9 and TRBJ1-4; TRBD1 matches 11 bases. Germline V gene lookup returns CDR1 SGDLS and CDR2 YYNGEE. This CDR3 has 17 amino acids. With V trimmed by 3 bases and J by 4 bases, 8 bases remained unmatched. The CDR3 region has the DNA TGTGCCAGCAGCGCCCCCGGGACAGGGGGGAGTAATGAAAAACTGTTTTTT. Translated: CASSAPGTGGSNEKLFF.

In this sample, this clone turned up a few times. The V and J genes are TRBV7-8 and TRBJ2-3; 9 bases fit TRBD2. The germline V gene has CDR1 SGHVS and CDR2 FQNEAQ. With 2 bases clipped from V and 1 base from J, the junction kept 13 bases outside the gene matches. This CDR3 is 19 amino acids long. The CDR3 DNA reads as TGTGCCAGCAGCTTACTTGTTGACATTCGACTAGCGGGCACAGATACGCAGTATTTT. It is translated as CASSLLVDIRLAGTDTQYF.

This chain links TRBV9 with TRBJ1-5, with D possibly TRBD1 on 5 matching bases. The V end lost 0 bases, the J end lost 1 base, and 8 bases lay between the germline ends. This CDR3 is 15 amino acids long. Germline V gives CDR1 SGDLS, CDR2 YYNGEE. This chain's CDR3 is CASSVEDSSNQPQHF. The CDR3 DNA is TGTGCCAGCAGCGTAGAAGACAGCAGCAATCAGCCCCAGCATTTT.

The table lists this clone with a few counts. The chain couples TRBV28 to TRBJ1-2; possibly TRBD1 for D (5 bases). Germline CDR1 and CDR2: MDHEN and SYDVKM. V was pared by 3 bases and J by 4 bases, with 12 bases between. This CDR3 comprises 14 residues. This CDR3 reads CASSFGQGPYGYTF. The CDR3 region has the DNA TGTGCCAGCAGTTTCGGCCAGGGCCCCTATGGCTACACCTTC.

The chain couples TRBV6-1 to TRBJ1-2, with 8 bases fitting TRBD1. This CDR3 comprises 14 residues. J lost 4 bases, V lost 2 bases, and 3 bases had no gene match. Germline assignment: CDR1 MNHNS and CDR2 SASEGT. CDR3 in amino acids: CASSEWGTGYGYTF. CDR3 bases: TGTGCCAGCAGTGAATGGGGGACAGGCTATGGCTACACCTTC.

The chain is built from TRBV29-1 and TRBJ1-2; D is unclear. The germline gives CDR1 SQVTM, CDR2 ANQGSEA. There are 10 residues in the CDR3. V lost 6 bases, J lost 8 bases, and 10 bases lay in between. CDR3 protein: CSVYGEGYTF. The CDR3 DNA is TGCAGCGTCTACGGGGAGGGCTACACCTTC.

The chain links TRBV9 to TRBJ2-1, with D perhaps TRBD1 (6 bases). CDR1 SGDLS and CDR2 YYNGEE come from the germline V gene. The CDR3 covers 16 residues. Deletions cut 0 bases from V and 4 bases from J, with 14 bases between. The CDR3 sequence: CASSVVLRGSYNEQFF. CDR3 coding DNA: TGTGCCAGCAGCGTAGTCCTCAGGGGCTCGTACAATGAGCAGTTCTTC.

The chain recombines TRBV6-1 with TRBJ1-2; no definite D call. This CDR3 contains 12 residues. Germline CDR1 is MNHNS and CDR2 is SASEGT. V was shortened by 5 bases and J by 3 bases, with 7 bases between the two germline ends. The CDR3 is CASSIGDYGYTF. The DNA for the CDR3 is TGTGCCAGCAGTATCGGTGACTATGGCTACACCTTC.

The V call is TRBV25-1, the J call TRBJ1-2; TRBD1 aligns across 9 bases. Germline V gene sequence: CDR1 MGHDK, CDR2 SYGVNS. Trimming removed 0 bases from V and 6 bases from J; junction bases left unmatched: 5. This CDR3 comprises 15 residues. The CDR3, as DNA: TGTGCCAGCAGTGAATATGGACAGGGGTACGATGGCTACACCTTC. Translated, it gives CASSEYGQGYDGYTF.

As concerns this clone: At one of its ends the junction is not consistent with the germline gene, which may arise from a read error. The chain links TRBV5-4 to TRBJ1-2, with 9 positions matching TRBD1. CDR3 size: 13 residues. Germline CDR1 and CDR2: SGHNT and YYREEE (reference sequence). The CDR3 protein is CASIYRGQDGYPF. The DNA of the CDR3 is TGTGCCAGCATATACAGGGGGCAGGATGGCTACCCCTTC. The entire variable domain, with the rest obtained from reference TRBV5-4 and TRBJ1-2, is as follows: ETGVTQSPTHLIKTRGQQVTLRCSSQSGHNTVSWYQQALGQGPQFIFQYYREEENGRGNFPPRFSGLQFPNYSSELNVNALELDDSALYLCASIYRGQDGYPFGSGTRLTVV.

In its sample, this clone was seen once. The chain joins TRBV9 to TRBJ2-1; 13 bases are shared with TRBD2. Germline V gives CDR1 SGDLS, CDR2 YYNGEE. J gave up 7 bases and V 4 bases, and 5 bases lay outside the gene matches. The CDR3 is 15 amino acids. This CDR3 is CASSIGTSGDNEQFF. The CDR3 DNA is TGTGCCAGCAGCATCGGGACTAGCGGGGATAATGAGCAGTTCTTC.

V is TRBV4-1 and J is TRBJ2-1, with 15 positions matching TRBD2. This CDR3 spans 15 amino acids. V was pared by 8 bases and J by 7 bases, with 6 bases of the junction left unmatched. Germline-derived CDR1 and CDR2 are MGHRA and YSYEKL. The CDR3 DNA reads as TGCGCCAGCGGACTAGCGGGAGGGCCAGGTAATGAGCAGTTCTTC. It codes for CASGLAGGPGNEQFF.

This rearrangement joins TRBV28 to TRBJ1-1; TRBD1 matches at 7 bases. Germline trimming cut 6 bases from V and 5 bases from J; bases unmatched to any gene: 3. Germline values: CDR1 MDHEN, CDR2 SYDVKM. The CDR3 is 12 residues long. This chain's CDR3 is CASRQGLTEAFF. The DNA of the CDR3 is TGTGCCAGCAGACAGGGGCTAACTGAAGCTTTCTTT. The full variable domain, rest sourced from reference TRBV28 and TRBJ1-1, is DVKVTQSSRYLVKRTGEKVFLECVQDMDHENMFWYRQDPGLGLRLIYFSYDVKMKEKGDIPEGYSVSREKKERFSLILESASTNQTSMYLCASRQGLTEAFFGQGTRLTVV.

The chain uses TRBV6-6 and TRBJ1-6; the match to TRBD1 covers 9 bases. There are 16 residues in the CDR3. Germline CDR1 and CDR2: MNHNY and SVGAGI (reference sequence). The J segment lost 10 bases and the V segment lost 3 bases, leaving 10 bases of the junction unmatched. In nucleotides, the CDR3 is TGTGCCAGCAGTTATCCACCGGGACAGGGTTTCTCACCCCTCCACTTT. Translation gives CASSYPPGQGFSPLHF.

CDR3: CASSLVLAENTGELFF. The CDR3 nucleotides read TGTGCCAGCAGCTTAGTACTAGCGGAAAACACCGGGGAGCTGTTTTTT. V is TRBV11-2 and J is TRBJ2-2; 8 bases map to TRBD2. This CDR3 is 16 amino acids long. Losses at the gene ends were 1 base for V and 2 bases for J; bases not matched to a gene: 3. The V gene's germline CDR1 is SGHAT and CDR2 FQNNGV.

V usage is TRBV28 and J usage is TRBJ1-5, with TRBD1 matching over 7 bases. V lost 5 bases, J lost 3 bases, and 7 bases stayed unmatched. CDR1 is MDHEN and CDR2 is SYDVKM in the germline V gene. The CDR3 totals 15 residues. In DNA form, the CDR3 reads TGTGCCAGCAGTGTTCCGGGACAGATCAATCAGCCCCAGCATTTT. Its protein product is CASSVPGQINQPQHF.

The CDR3 sequence is CASSHEQGQGSPLHF. In nucleotides, the CDR3 is TGTGCCAGCAGTCATGAGCAAGGACAGGGCTCACCCCTCCACTTT. The V call is TRBV5-4, the J call TRBJ1-6; 8 bases are a match to TRBD1. With 5 bases clipped from V and 10 bases from J, the junction kept 11 bases outside the gene matches. Germline V gives CDR1 SGHNT, CDR2 YYREEE (reference sequence). The CDR3 runs to 15 residues.

CDR3 residues: CASSLWGTGGTEAFF. Here the CDR3 DNA reads TGCGCCAGCAGCTTGTGGGGGACAGGGGGCACTGAAGCTTTCTTT. V usage is TRBV5-1 and J usage is TRBJ1-1, with 11 bases fitting TRBD1. This CDR3 spans 15 amino acids. The junction had 3 bases not matched to a gene; V was cut back by 1 base and J by 4 bases. CDR1 is SGHRS, CDR2 YFSETQ, per germline. The variable domain in full, with the rest retrieved from reference TRBV5-1 and TRBJ1-1, is KAGVTQTPRYLIKTRGQQVTLSCSPISGHRSVSWYQQTPGQGLQFLFEYFSETQRNKGNFPGRFSGRQFSNSRSEMNVSTLELGDSALYLCASSLWGTGGTEAFFGQGTRLTVV.

V and J are TRBV28 and TRBJ1-1; D perhaps matches TRBD1 (6 bases). In germline, CDR1 is MDHEN, CDR2 SYDVKM. V was trimmed by 4 bases and J by 1 base, leaving 13 bases between them. The CDR3 loop spans 15 amino acids. CDR3 residues: CASSSGSGANTEAFF. Written as DNA, the CDR3 is TGTGCCAGCAGTTCAGGGTCAGGGGCGAACACTGAAGCTTTCTTT.

This sequence joins TRBV9 and TRBJ1-6; TRBD1 matches 9 bases. The CDR3 totals 14 residues. CDR1 SGDLS and CDR2 YYNGEE come from the germline V gene. After removal of 4 bases from V and 9 bases from J, the junction contained 5 bases not matched to a gene. This CDR3 reads CASSYTGGGSPLHF. The CDR3 DNA follows: TGTGCCAGCAGCTACACAGGGGGCGGTTCACCCCTCCACTTT.

This clone was detected only once. V usage is TRBV6-1 and J usage is TRBJ1-1; D call uncertain. Germline loops: CDR1 MNHNS, CDR2 SASEGT. The CDR3 is made up of 14 amino acids. Trimming took 5 bases from V and 1 from J, leaving 11 bases between them. This chain's CDR3 is CASSSQHPNTEAFF. CDR3 nucleotides: TGTGCCAGCAGTTCCCAACACCCGAACACTGAAGCTTTCTTT.

Only a few counts were recorded for this clone. CDR3 bases: TGTGCCAGCAGTTTAGAGTCGGGGGGAGCCAAAAACATTCAGTACTTC. Amino acid sequence: CASSLESGGAKNIQYF. The chain links TRBV28 to TRBJ2-4; TRBD2 agrees at 7 bases. Germline trimming cut 2 bases from V and 0 bases from J; bases unmatched to any gene: 4. The CDR3 contains 16 residues. Germline CDR1 reads MDHEN; CDR2 reads SYDVKM. Together with reference TRBV28 and TRBJ2-4, the CDR3 gives the full variable domain: DVKVTQSSRYLVKRTGEKVFLECVQDMDHENMFWYRQDPGLGLRLIYFSYDVKMKEKGDIPEGYSVSREKKERFSLILESASTNQTSMYLCASSLESGGAKNIQYFGAGTRLSVL.

The chain joins TRBV6-5 to TRBJ2-5; 10 bases are shared with TRBD2. The better agreement between TRBJ2-7 and the DNA end casts doubt on the J call. The germline V gene has CDR1 MNHEY and CDR2 SVGAGI. The CDR3 extends over 14 amino acids. CDR3 DNA sequence: TGTGCCAGCAGAGTTCTAGCGGGAGACAACGAGCAGTACTTC. It translates to CASRVLAGDNEQYF.

This clone has more than one count but fewer than ten. The rearrangement uses TRBV5-4 and TRBJ1-1, with D possibly TRBD1 on 6 matching bases. The V gene's germline CDR1 is SGHNT and CDR2 YYREEE (reference sequence). The CDR3 runs to 13 residues. Trimming cost V 4 bases and J 7 bases, with 14 bases left between them. The CDR3, as DNA: TGTGCCAGCAGCAAGGGGGGGGGATTTGAAGCTTTCTTT. Its translation is CASSKGGGFEAFF.